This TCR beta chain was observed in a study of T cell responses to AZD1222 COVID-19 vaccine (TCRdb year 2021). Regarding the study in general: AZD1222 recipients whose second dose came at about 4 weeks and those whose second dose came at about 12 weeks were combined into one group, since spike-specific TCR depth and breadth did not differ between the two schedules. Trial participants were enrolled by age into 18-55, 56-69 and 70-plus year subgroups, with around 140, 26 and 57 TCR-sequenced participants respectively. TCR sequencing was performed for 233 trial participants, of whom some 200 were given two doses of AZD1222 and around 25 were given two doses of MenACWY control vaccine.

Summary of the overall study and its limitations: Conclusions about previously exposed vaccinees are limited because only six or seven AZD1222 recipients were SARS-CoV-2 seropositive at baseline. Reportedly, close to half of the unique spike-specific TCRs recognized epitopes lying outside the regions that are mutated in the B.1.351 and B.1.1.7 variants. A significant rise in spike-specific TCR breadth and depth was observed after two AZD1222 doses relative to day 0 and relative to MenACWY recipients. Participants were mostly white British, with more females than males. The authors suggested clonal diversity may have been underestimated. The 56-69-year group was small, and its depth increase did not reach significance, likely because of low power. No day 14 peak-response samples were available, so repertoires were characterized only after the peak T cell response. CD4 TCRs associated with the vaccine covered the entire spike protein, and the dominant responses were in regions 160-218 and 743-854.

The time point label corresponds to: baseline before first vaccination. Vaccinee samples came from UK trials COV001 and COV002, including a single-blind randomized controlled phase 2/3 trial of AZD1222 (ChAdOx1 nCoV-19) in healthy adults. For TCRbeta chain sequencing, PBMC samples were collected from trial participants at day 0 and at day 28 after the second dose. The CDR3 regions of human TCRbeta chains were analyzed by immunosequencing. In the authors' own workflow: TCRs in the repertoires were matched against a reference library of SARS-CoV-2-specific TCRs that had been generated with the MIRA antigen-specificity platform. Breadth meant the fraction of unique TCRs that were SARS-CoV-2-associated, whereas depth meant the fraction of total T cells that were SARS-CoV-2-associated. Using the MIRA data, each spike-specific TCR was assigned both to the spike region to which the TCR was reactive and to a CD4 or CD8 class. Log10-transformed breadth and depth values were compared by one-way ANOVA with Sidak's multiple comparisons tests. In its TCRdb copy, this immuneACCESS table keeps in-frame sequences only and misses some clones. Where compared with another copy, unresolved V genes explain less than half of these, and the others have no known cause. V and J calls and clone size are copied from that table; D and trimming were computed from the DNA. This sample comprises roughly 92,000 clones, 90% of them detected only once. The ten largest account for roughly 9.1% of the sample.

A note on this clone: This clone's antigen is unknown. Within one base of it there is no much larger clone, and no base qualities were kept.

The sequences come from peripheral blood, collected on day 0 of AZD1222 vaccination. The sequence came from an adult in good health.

The bases read TGTGCCAGCAGCGCTAGGACAGGCCACTACACCTTC. This yields the protein CASSARTGHYTF. The V gene is TRBV11-2 and the J gene is TRBJ1-2, with 7 central nucleotides matching TRBD1. From its cysteine to its phenylalanine, the CDR3 spans 12 amino acids. Only CDR3 DNA remains: 36 bases, in frame from the first base. Ends trimmed: V by 5 bases, J by 10 bases; bases unmatched to a gene: 7. CDR1 and CDR2, looked up from the germline V gene, are SGHAT and FQNNGV.